The TCR beta chain described here comes from a study of T cell responses to AZD1222 COVID-19 vaccine. V trimming: 2 bases; J trimming: 3 bases; junction bases outside the gene matches: 2. CDR3 length equals 13 residues. CDR1 and CDR2 from the germline V gene are SGHRS and YFSETQ. Using immunoSEQ multiplex PCR, the repertoire was profiled, and TCRdb retains in-frame clones only, with some absent. The sample has around 150,000 clones, just over 90% seen once. General study results and limits: Repertoires were obtained solely post-peak T cell response. Donors were largely white British and mainly female; clonal diversity was possibly underestimated. Among AZD1222 vaccinees, only 5 or 6 were seropositive at baseline.

As for this clone: The antigen remains undetermined.

The sequences come from peripheral blood, collected on day 0 of MenACWY control vaccination. This chain links TRBV5-1 with TRBJ2-7; 7 bases line up with TRBD1. This TCR came from an adult in good health. CDR3 nucleotide sequence: TGCGCCAGCAGCTTTGGGACAGACTACGAGCAGTACTTC. Translating it yields CASSFGTDYEQYF.